The 31 T cell receptor beta chains presented below share a single source sample, sequenced in a study of T-cell reconstitution after alpha-beta-depleted transplantation in children. A library of TCRbeta sequences, prepared with unique molecular identifiers, was generated. TCRdb analysed the PCR reads with MiXCR anew, one entry per CDR3 protein. Altogether just over 950,000 distinct CDR3 sequences are present, 25% to 35% being singletons, with the ten largest covering more than 25%. The input for sequencing was PBMCs, mostly from graft donor cells, taken 360 days after TCRalphabeta/CD19-depleted stem cell transplant. Receptors were obtained from a boy under two years old who had a stem cell transplant for SCID, so the T cells may come from the graft donor.

This clonotype came up a few times. The gene calls are TRBV10-3 and TRBJ2-1; D unclear. This CDR3 region has 16 residues. Deletions cut 5 bases from V and 1 base from J, with 15 bases between. Germline lookup yields CDR1 ENHRY and CDR2 SYGVKD. This chain's CDR3 is CAISQTKVQSYNEQFF. The CDR3 DNA sequence: TGTGCCATCAGTCAGACGAAGGTCCAGTCCTACAATGAGCAGTTCTTC.

This clonotype was seen a few times. The V call is TRBV27, the J call TRBJ2-3; D is ambiguous. V lost 8 bases to trimming and J lost 1 base, with 22 bases between them. In germline, CDR1 is MNHEY, CDR2 SMNVEV (reference sequence). This CDR3 is 17 amino acids long. CDR3 bases: TGTGCCAGCTTTCGGACCAAATTACTGTCGGGCACAGATACGCAGTATTTT. Amino acids: CASFRTKLLSGTDTQYF.

This clonotype was seen a handful of times. This sequence joins TRBV4-1 and TRBJ2-1; no definite D call. Germline-derived CDR1 and CDR2 are MGHRA and YSYEKL. Trimming took 1 base from V and 10 from J, leaving 11 bases between them. This CDR3 has 13 amino acids. The CDR3 protein is CASSQGYSQEQFF. The CDR3, as DNA: TGCGCCAGCAGCCAAGGCTACTCCCAGGAGCAGTTCTTC.

This clonotype has just a few counts. The J gene is TRBJ1-1, the V gene TRBV15; D uncertain. The CDR3 is made up of 15 amino acids. CDR1 and CDR2 from the germline V gene are LNHNV and YYDKDF (reference sequence). V was cut by 0 bases and J by 4 bases, with 12 bases left in between. The CDR3 spells CATSREVGGGTEAFF. The CDR3 nucleotides are TGTGCCACCAGCAGAGAGGTGGGAGGAGGCACTGAAGCTTTCTTT. Supplemented by reference TRBV15 and TRBJ1-1, the full variable domain reads DAMVIQNPRYQVTQFGKPVTLSCSQTLNHNVMYWYQQKSSQAPKLLFHYYDKDFNNEADTPDNFQSRRPNTSFCFLDIRSPGLGDTAMYLCATSREVGGGTEAFFGQGTRLTVV.

This clonotype was counted between two and nine times. J is TRBJ2-5 and V is TRBV11-2; the D gene is possibly TRBD1 (5 bases). Germline V gene sequence: CDR1 SGHAT, CDR2 FQNNGV. Between the trimmed V and J ends, which lost 2 bases and 4 bases, there was a span of 11 bases. The CDR3 runs to 14 residues. The CDR3 is CASSLHPGSETQYF. CDR3 bases: TGTGCCAGCAGCTTACATCCAGGGTCAGAGACCCAGTACTTC.

J is TRBJ2-3 and V is TRBV12-5; 7 nucleotides align to TRBD1. The CDR3 runs 15 residues. Losses at the gene ends were 4 bases for V and 0 bases for J; bases not matched to a gene: 4. CDR1 is LGHNT, CDR2 FRNRAP, per germline. CDR3 nucleotide sequence: TGTGCTAGTGGTTCGACAGGGACGAGCACAGATACGCAGTATTTT. Its translation: CASGSTGTSTDTQYF.

The table lists this clonotype with a count of one. This chain connects TRBV29-1 to TRBJ1-4, with a tentative D call TRBD1 (5 bases). The CDR3 runs 10 residues. The germline gives CDR1 SQVTM, CDR2 ANQGSEA. The germline V and J ends were trimmed by 6 bases and 8 bases, with 7 bases remaining between them. The CDR3 DNA follows: TGCAGCGTCCGACAGGAAAAACTGTTTTTT. It encodes CSVRQEKLFF.

The genes are TRBV7-8 and TRBJ2-1, with TRBD1 identical over 9 bases. Germline values: CDR1 SGHVS, CDR2 FQNEAQ. This CDR3 has 17 residues. J was trimmed by 0 bases and V by 5 bases; bases with no gene match: 8. Written as DNA, the CDR3 is TGTGCCAGCAGCAGACAGGGGGTACTTAGCTCCTACAATGAGCAGTTCTTC. It translates to CASSRQGVLSSYNEQFF.

V usage is TRBV7-9 and J usage is TRBJ2-7; D is uncertain. This CDR3 contains 14 residues. The germline CDR1 and CDR2 sequences are SEHNR and FQNEAQ (reference sequence). V was trimmed by 0 bases and J by 6 bases, leaving 12 bases between them. The CDR3 region has the DNA TGTGCCAGCAGCTTAGCGCCCTGGCCTGGCGAGCAGTACTTC. This gives the protein CASSLAPWPGEQYF.

This clonotype came up a few times. CDR3 coding DNA: TGTGCCAGCAGCTTGGAGGGTTCTAGCACAGATACGCAGTATTTT. Translating gives CASSLEGSSTDTQYF. The rearrangement joins TRBV11-2 to TRBJ2-3; D is possibly TRBD2 (6 bases). The CDR3 runs 15 residues. Trimming stripped 3 bases from V and 0 bases from J, with 10 bases between. Germline assignment: CDR1 SGHAT and CDR2 FQNNGV.

The chain couples TRBV20-1 to TRBJ2-7, with a tentative D call TRBD1 (6 bases). The germline V gene encodes CDR1 DFQATT and CDR2 SNEGSKA (reference sequence). CDR3 length equals 14 residues. V lost 3 bases, J lost 6 bases, and 18 bases lay in between. The CDR3 DNA is TGCAGTGCTAGCCCGACAGGAGCTATATTCGAGCAGTACTTC. Translation: CSASPTGAIFEQYF.

A few counts support this clonotype. V and J are TRBV2 and TRBJ2-1; D ambiguous. The V end was cut by 4 bases, the J end by 6 bases, with 7 bases between. CDR3 length equals 12 residues. Germline V gene data show CDR1 as SNHLY and CDR2 as FYNNEI. CDR3 loop: CASSGGFNEQFF. CDR3 nucleotide sequence: TGTGCCAGCAGTGGAGGCTTCAATGAGCAGTTCTTC.

V is TRBV11-2 and J is TRBJ2-5; 13 bases map to TRBD2. V lost 5 bases and J lost 4; bases outside the gene matches: 7. The CDR3 is made up of 16 amino acids. CDR1 and CDR2 from the germline V gene are SGHAT and FQNNGV. CDR3 region: CASSPGLAGVRETQYF. The CDR3 nucleotides are TGTGCCAGCAGCCCTGGACTAGCGGGGGTGAGAGAGACCCAGTACTTC. Drawing the rest from reference TRBV11-2 and TRBJ2-5, the complete variable domain is EAGVAQSPRYKIIEKRQSVAFWCNPISGHATLYWYQQILGQGPKLLIQFQNNGVVDDSQLPKDRFSAERLKGVDSTLKIQPAKLEDSAVYLCASSPGLAGVRETQYFGPGTRLLVL.

This clonotype turned up a few times. V is TRBV12-3 or TRBV12-4 and J is TRBJ1-4; D not resolved. Deletions cut 6 bases from V and 7 bases from J, with 15 bases between. The CDR3 is 14 residues long. As DNA, the CDR3 is TGTGCCAGCAGCCCCACCGGACGAGGTGAAAAACTGTTTTTT. Translation: CASSPTGRGEKLFF.

The chain employs TRBV12-3 or TRBV12-4 and TRBJ2-4, with D perhaps being TRBD1 or TRBD2 (5 bases each). The length of the CDR3 is 13 residues. V lost 6 bases and J lost 7, with 13 bases in between. The CDR3, as DNA: TGTGCCAGCAGGGCTGTGGGGGTTAACATTCAGTACTTC. This sequence encodes CASRAVGVNIQYF.

This clonotype has more than one count but fewer than ten. This rearrangement joins TRBV7-2 to TRBJ2-7, with unresolved D. Germline values: CDR1 SGHTA, CDR2 FQGNSA. This CDR3 spans 15 amino acids. V gave up 1 base and J gave up 4 bases, with 14 bases separating them. The CDR3 bases are TGTGCCAGCAGCTTAGATAGGGCCCCCCATTACGAGCAGTACTTC. This translates into CASSLDRAPHYEQYF. Together with reference TRBV7-2 and TRBJ2-7, the CDR3 gives the full variable domain: GAGVSQSPSNKVTEKGKDVELRCDPISGHTALYWYRQSLGQGLEFLIYFQGNSAPDKSGLPSDRFSAERTGGSVSTLTIQRTQQEDSAVYLCASSLDRAPHYEQYFGPGTRLTVT.

The chain couples TRBV4-2 to TRBJ2-3, with D perhaps matching TRBD2 (6 bases). CDR1 LGHNA and CDR2 YNFKEQ come from the germline V gene. The CDR3 sequence is 16 residues long. The V gene lost 0 bases and the J gene lost 0 bases, with 10 bases spanning the gap. The DNA of the CDR3 is TGTGCCAGCAGCCAAGAGGCGAGCGGGAGCACAGATACGCAGTATTTT. Translation: CASSQEASGSTDTQYF.

This clonotype was seen a few times. V gene TRBV4-3 combines with J gene TRBJ2-7, with D possibly TRBD1 on 5 matching bases. Germline V CDR1 and CDR2: LGHNA, YSLEER. CDR3 length: 17 residues. V shed 0 bases and J shed 7 bases, with 22 bases lying between them. CDR3 amino acids: CASSQEGWGLRPVEQYF. The CDR3 DNA reads TGCGCCAGCAGCCAAGAAGGTTGGGGCCTTCGACCGGTTGAGCAGTACTTC.

This clonotype has more than one count but fewer than ten. The CDR3 bases are TGCAGCGTTGAGCTGGGGGATACGCAGTATTTT. This gives the protein CSVELGDTQYF. The chain links TRBV29-1 to TRBJ2-3; D gene uncertain. Trimming stripped 3 bases from V and 6 bases from J, with 7 bases between. The CDR3 covers 11 residues. Germline V lookup: CDR1 SQVTM, CDR2 ANQGSEA.

V gene TRBV12-3 or TRBV12-4 combines with J gene TRBJ1-4; D is unclear. The CDR3 loop spans 15 amino acids. Between the trimmed V and J ends, which lost 5 bases and 0 bases, there was a span of 10 bases. CDR3 DNA sequence: TGTGCCAGCAGTCCGAGACACTCAACTAATGAAAAACTGTTTTTT. It encodes CASSPRHSTNEKLFF.

The rearrangement joins TRBV20-1 to TRBJ2-3; D is ambiguous. This CDR3 has 11 residues. The V gene's germline CDR1 is DFQATT and CDR2 SNEGSKA (reference sequence). Trimming shortened V by 6 bases and J by 4 bases, and 8 bases separated the two germline ends. For the CDR3, the DNA is TGCAGTGCCGCATATTCAGATACGCAGTATTTT. As protein: CSAAYSDTQYF.

This clonotype was picked up a small number of times. The chain uses TRBV24-1 and TRBJ2-2; D remains unclear. Germline CDR1 and CDR2: KGHDR and SFDVKD. The CDR3 is 15 residues long. Trimming removed 3 bases from V and 1 base from J, with 8 bases in between. CDR3 bases: TGTGCCACCAGTGATGGAAGACGGAACACCGGGGAGCTGTTTTTT. Protein sequence: CATSDGRRNTGELFF.

The CDR3 sequence is CASSLGYGLETQYF. CDR3 DNA: TGCGCCAGCAGCTTGGGATACGGTCTTGAGACCCAGTACTTC. The chain combines TRBV5-1 with TRBJ2-5; no reliable D call. Trimming cost V 0 bases and J 5 bases, with 11 bases left between them. There are 14 residues in the CDR3. Germline CDR1 is SGHRS and CDR2 is YFSETQ. Supplemented by reference TRBV5-1 and TRBJ2-5, the full variable domain reads KAGVTQTPRYLIKTRGQQVTLSCSPISGHRSVSWYQQTPGQGLQFLFEYFSETQRNKGNFPGRFSGRQFSNSRSEMNVSTLELGDSALYLCASSLGYGLETQYFGPGTRLLVL.

This clonotype was counted at least ten times. V gene TRBV4-2 combines with J gene TRBJ2-3; D tentatively fits TRBD1 or TRBD2 (5 bases each). The CDR3 sequence is 17 residues long. CDR1 is LGHNA, CDR2 YNFKEQ, per germline. Trimming cost V 0 bases and J 1 base, with 14 bases left between them. CDR3 nucleotides: TGTGCCAGCAGCCAAGATTTCGGGACGGGCGGCACAGATACGCAGTATTTT. Protein product: CASSQDFGTGGTDTQYF.

This clonotype has a handful of counts. CDR3 DNA sequence: TGTGCCACCAGTGATTCGGGGGGGTACTACAATGAGCAGTTCTTC. This gives the protein CATSDSGGYYNEQFF. This rearrangement joins TRBV24-1 to TRBJ2-1; TRBD2 agrees at 8 bases. The CDR3 covers 15 residues. Looked up from germline, CDR1 is KGHDR and CDR2 is SFDVKD. The V and J ends lost 2 bases and 3 bases, in that order; junction bases with no gene match: 2.

This clonotype was counted only a few times. The CDR3 DNA sequence: TGTGCCAGCAGCGTAGTAGGACTAGCCTACAATGAGCAGTTCTTC. It codes for CASSVVGLAYNEQFF. This rearrangement joins TRBV9 to TRBJ2-1; 7 bases map to TRBD2. The trim removed 0 bases at V and 2 bases at J, leaving 2 bases unmatched. CDR1 and CDR2 from the germline V gene are SGDLS and YYNGEE. This CDR3 is built from 15 residues. The complete variable domain, with remaining parts taken from reference TRBV9 and TRBJ2-1, reads DSGVTQTPKHLITATGQRVTLRCSPRSGDLSVYWYQQSLDQGLQFLIQYYNGEERAKGNILERFSAQQFPDLHSELNLSSLELGDSALYFCASSVVGLAYNEQFFGPGTRLTVL.

The CDR3 bases are TGCAGCGTTGTCATGGGGGACAATCAGCCCCAGCATTTT. It specifies CSVVMGDNQPQHF. This sequence joins TRBV29-1 and TRBJ1-5, with D possibly TRBD1 on 5 matching bases. V was trimmed by 4 bases and J by 3 bases, leaving 10 bases between them. CDR1 SQVTM and CDR2 ANQGSEA come from the germline V gene. This CDR3 spans 13 amino acids.

This clonotype appeared a few times. The chain carries TRBV27 and TRBJ2-4; D tentatively reads TRBD1 or TRBD2 (5 bases each). This CDR3 has 14 residues. V was clipped by 5 bases and J by 9 bases, with 17 bases between them. Germline CDR1 is MNHEY and CDR2 is SMNVEV (reference sequence). CDR3 nucleotide sequence: TGTGCCAGCAGTCCCGGACGGTATGGGGGCATTCAGTACTTC. Translation: CASSPGRYGGIQYF.

The chain links TRBV2 to TRBJ2-3, with D perhaps TRBD1 (5 bases). CDR1 is SNHLY, CDR2 FYNNEI, per germline. The CDR3 sequence is 11 residues long. Trimming removed 11 bases at V and 4 bases at J, with 10 bases between. DNA for the CDR3: TGTGCCGGTTCGACAGCAGATACGCAGTATTTT. This translates into CAGSTADTQYF.

V usage is TRBV28 and J usage is TRBJ2-5; 8 bases fit TRBD2. V shed 3 bases and J 1 base; nucleotides not matched to a gene: 4. The CDR3 spans 15 residues. Germline V lookup: CDR1 MDHEN, CDR2 SYDVKM. CDR3 in amino acids: CASSFFRGGQETQYF. CDR3 bases: TGTGCCAGCAGTTTCTTTCGGGGGGGCCAAGAGACCCAGTACTTC.

The V call is TRBV28, the J call TRBJ2-1, with a possible D match to TRBD2 (5 bases). CDR3 length equals 15 residues. With 5 bases removed from V and 10 bases from J, the gap between germline ends came to 21 bases. From germline, CDR1 is MDHEN and CDR2 SYDVKM. The CDR3 nucleotides are TGTGCCAGCAGTCCCCAAGGAGTAGGAGGATACGAGCAGTTCTTC. This gives the protein CASSPQGVGGYEQFF.